This T cell receptor (beta chain) was identified in a study of T cells in localized non-small cell lung cancer. Findings and limits, study-wide: Multi-region tumor sequencing was not done, so intratumor heterogeneity could not be excluded. Uninvolved adjacent lung showed higher T cell clonality than tumor. An association was observed between higher blood T cell density and longer overall survival.

Details on this clone: Its antigen is undetermined.

Libraries were prepared by immunoSEQ multiplex PCR; TCRdb keeps only in-frame clonotypes and omits some of them. The table records about 52,000 clones, more than 85% of them present only once. The sequencing here drew on PBMCs, taken before any cancer treatment. The receptor was isolated from a female donor with stage II lung adenocarcinoma.

CDR3 in DNA: TGTGCCAGCAGTGAAGGGCTAGCGGGGTACAATGAGCAGTTCTTC. Translation gives CASSEGLAGYNEQFF. This sequence joins TRBV6-1 and TRBJ2-1; 9 positions agree with TRBD2. Germline lookup yields CDR1 MNHNS and CDR2 SASEGT. This CDR3 is built from 15 residues. V shed 1 base, J shed 4 bases, and the junction held 2 bases outside the gene matches.